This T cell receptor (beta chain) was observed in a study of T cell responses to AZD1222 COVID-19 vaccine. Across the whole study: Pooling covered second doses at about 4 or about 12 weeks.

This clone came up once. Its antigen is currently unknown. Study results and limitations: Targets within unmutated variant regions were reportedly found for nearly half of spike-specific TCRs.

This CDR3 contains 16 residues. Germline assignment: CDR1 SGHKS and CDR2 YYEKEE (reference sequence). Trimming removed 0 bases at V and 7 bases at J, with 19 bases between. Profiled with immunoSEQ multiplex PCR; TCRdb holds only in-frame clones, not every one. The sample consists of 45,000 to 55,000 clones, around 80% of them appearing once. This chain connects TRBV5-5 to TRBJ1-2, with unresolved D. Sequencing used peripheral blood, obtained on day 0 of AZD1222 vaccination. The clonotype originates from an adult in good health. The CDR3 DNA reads TGTGCCAGCAGCTTGGTTTTGGGCCCTTCGAACGGTGGCTACACCTTC. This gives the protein CASSLVLGPSNGGYTF.